This passage covers 18 T cell receptor beta chains from one sample sequenced in a study of T cell repertoires in cytomegalovirus infection. Their recognized antigens are unknown. TCRdb ran MiXCR on the reads and lists one entry per CDR3 protein. The profile shows about 770,000 distinct CDR3 sequences, 29% of them singletons. The source material was cultured CD8+ T cells from PBMCs, sampled from culture after CMV antigen stimulation. Receptor source: a human donor in good health (CMV status not recorded). Some clones in this sample may be carry-over from other donors' samples.

This clonotype was recorded at least ten times. The V gene is TRBV6-1, the J gene TRBJ1-2; perhaps TRBD1 as D (5 bases). V was trimmed by 4 bases and J by 0 bases, leaving 12 bases between them. CDR3 length: 15 amino acids. The germline V gene encodes CDR1 MNHNS and CDR2 SASEGT. The CDR3 loop reads CASSVNRFSNYGYTF. DNA of the CDR3: TGTGCCAGCAGTGTAAACAGGTTCTCTAACTATGGCTACACCTTC.

This clonotype was detected many times. The DNA of the CDR3 is TGCAGTGCCAGGACCATGAACACCGGGGAGCTGTTTTTT. As protein: CSARTMNTGELFF. The V call is TRBV20-1, the J call TRBJ2-2; D ambiguous. The V gene's germline CDR1 is DFQATT and CDR2 SNEGSKA (reference sequence). The CDR3 totals 13 residues. V shed 6 bases and J shed 1 base, with 9 bases lying between them.

This rearrangement joins TRBV6-2 or TRBV6-3 to TRBJ2-7; D might be TRBD2 (6 bases). The CDR3 length is 16 residues. V was clipped by 0 bases and J by 2 bases, with 14 bases between them. Germline V gene lookup returns CDR1 MNHEY and CDR2 SVGEGT. The CDR3 protein is CASSYSSTGLTYEQYV. CDR3 DNA: TGTGCCAGCAGTTACTCGAGCACAGGACTAACCTACGAGCAGTACGTC.

The sample holds a few counts of this clonotype. The V and J genes are TRBV25-1 and TRBJ2-2; D unclear. The germline gives CDR1 MGHDK, CDR2 SYGVNS. This CDR3 comprises 15 residues. Trimming took off 3 bases at V and 0 bases at J, with 8 bases between the two ends. The CDR3 spells CASSDLVSNTGELFF. In DNA form, the CDR3 reads TGTGCCAGCAGTGATCTCGTGTCGAACACCGGGGAGCTGTTTTTT.

The chain carries TRBV7-2 and TRBJ2-7; 12 nucleotides align to TRBD1. The CDR3 loop spans 15 amino acids. Germline V CDR1 and CDR2: SGHTA, FQGNSA. With V trimmed by 5 bases and J by 5 bases, 7 bases remained unmatched. This CDR3 reads CASSPRDRGHDEQYF. The DNA of the CDR3 is TGTGCCAGCAGCCCACGGGACAGGGGGCACGACGAGCAGTACTTC.

The chain employs TRBV2 and TRBJ1-4; 8 bases align to TRBD1. The ends lost 7 bases at V and 4 bases at J; junction bases unmatched: 5. The CDR3 totals 14 residues. Germline assignment: CDR1 SNHLY and CDR2 FYNNEI. The chain's CDR3 is CASTRDRRNEKLFF. The CDR3 bases are TGTGCCAGCACCCGGGACAGGCGTAATGAAAAACTGTTTTTT.

This chain's CDR3 is CASSFSGTRYNSPLHF. In nucleotides, the CDR3 is TGTGCCAGCAGCTTCTCCGGGACGCGCTATAATTCACCCCTCCACTTT. The rearrangement uses TRBV11-2 and TRBJ1-6; D is possibly TRBD1 (5 bases). CDR1 is SGHAT, CDR2 FQNNGV, per germline. V lost 3 bases, J lost 3 bases, and 12 bases lay in between. The CDR3 loop spans 16 amino acids.

V and J are TRBV12-3 or TRBV12-4 and TRBJ2-3, with no clear D. The CDR3 is made up of 12 amino acids. V was trimmed by 5 bases and J by 6 bases, leaving 9 bases between them. CDR3 sequence reads: CASSPVLDTQYF. The CDR3 nucleotides are TGTGCCAGCAGTCCTGTGCTGGATACGCAGTATTTT.

This clonotype was observed at least ten times. The chain joins TRBV27 to TRBJ1-2; D perhaps matches TRBD1 (5 bases). Per the germline V gene, CDR1 is MNHEY and CDR2 is SMNVEV (reference sequence). The CDR3 runs to 15 residues. Trimming stripped 3 bases from V and 0 bases from J, with 11 bases between. The CDR3 loop is CASSFTGFTNYGYTF. The CDR3 nucleotides are TGTGCCAGCAGTTTCACAGGCTTTACTAACTATGGCTACACCTTC.

Only a few counts were recorded for this clonotype. CDR3 sequence: CASRPGAYNEQFF. CDR3 nucleotides: TGTGCCAGCAGGCCCGGGGCCTACAATGAGCAGTTCTTC. The chain couples TRBV6-2 or TRBV6-3 to TRBJ2-1; possibly TRBD2 for D (5 bases). Germline-derived CDR1 and CDR2 are MNHEY and SVGEGT. The V and J ends lost 6 bases and 2 bases respectively, with 8 bases between them. This CDR3 is built from 13 residues.

The rearrangement joins TRBV5-5 to TRBJ1-2, with 8 positions matching TRBD1. From germline, CDR1 is SGHKS and CDR2 YYEKEE (reference sequence). Germline trimming cut 4 bases from V and 5 bases from J; bases unmatched to any gene: 7. The length of the CDR3 is 14 residues. The CDR3 region is CASSAQTGEYGYTF. CDR3 bases: TGTGCCAGCAGCGCCCAGACAGGGGAGTATGGCTACACCTTC.

V gene TRBV11-2 combines with J gene TRBJ2-4; 11 bases fit TRBD2. After removal of 5 bases from V and 0 bases from J, the junction contained 6 bases not matched to a gene. Germline CDR1 and CDR2: SGHAT and FQNNGV. The CDR3 contains 17 residues. Written as DNA, the CDR3 is TGTGCCAGCAGCACTCGACTAGCGGGGATAGCCAAAAACATTCAGTACTTC. This encodes CASSTRLAGIAKNIQYF. Filled out from reference TRBV11-2 and TRBJ2-4, the complete variable domain reads EAGVAQSPRYKIIEKRQSVAFWCNPISGHATLYWYQQILGQGPKLLIQFQNNGVVDDSQLPKDRFSAERLKGVDSTLKIQPAKLEDSAVYLCASSTRLAGIAKNIQYFGAGTRLSVL.

This clonotype has only a few counts. V and J are TRBV4-1 and TRBJ1-1, with D uncertain. Germline CDR1 MGHRA, CDR2 YSYEKL. CDR3 size: 18 residues. The ends were cut back, 1 base at V and 1 base at J, with 19 bases in the middle. In nucleotides, the CDR3 is TGCGCCAGCAGCCAAGTAAGAAGAGGGTCTAGGGCGAACACTGAAGCTTTCTTT. Protein product: CASSQVRRGSRANTEAFF.

CDR3 protein: CASSSSAGGPTEAFF. For the CDR3, the DNA is TGTGCCAGCAGCTCATCGGCAGGGGGGCCCACTGAAGCTTTCTTT. The chain has TRBV6-5 and TRBJ1-1; TRBD1 aligns across 7 bases. This CDR3 comprises 15 residues. CDR1 MNHEY and CDR2 SVGAGI come from the germline V gene. V trimming: 6 bases; J trimming: 4 bases; junction bases outside the gene matches: 11.

This clonotype occurred many times. The chain is built from TRBV7-7 and TRBJ2-2; D is ambiguous. CDR1 is SSHAT, CDR2 FNYEAQ, per germline (reference sequence). The CDR3 length is 14 residues. The CDR3: CAVAGEPNTGELFF. The CDR3 DNA reads as TGTGCTGTCGCTGGCGAGCCGAACACCGGGGAGCTGTTTTTT. The variable domain in full, with the rest retrieved from reference TRBV7-7 and TRBJ2-2, is GAGVSQSPRYKVTKRGQDVTLRCDPISSHATLYWYQQALGQGPEFLTYFNYEAQPDKSGLPSDRFSAERPEGSISTLTIQRTEQRDSAMYRCAVAGEPNTGELFFGEGSRLTVL.

This clonotype came up a few times. V gene TRBV6-5 combines with J gene TRBJ1-2; the D gene is possibly TRBD1 (6 bases). Germline CDR1 and CDR2: MNHEY and SVGAGI. Trimming cost V 2 bases and J 3 bases, with 13 bases left between them. The CDR3 has 15 residues. CDR3 bases: TGTGCCAGCAGTTACGCGGGGGGGCTGGACTATGGCTACACCTTC. Translating it yields CASSYAGGLDYGYTF.

This sequence joins TRBV20-1 and TRBJ1-2, with 9 bases fitting TRBD1. CDR1 is DFQATT and CDR2 is SNEGSKA in the germline V gene (reference sequence). With 4 bases clipped from V and 4 bases from J, the junction kept 13 bases outside the gene matches. This CDR3 contains 16 residues. The CDR3 DNA is TGCAGTGCTAACAATCCCGGGACAGGGTCGGCCTATGGCTACACCTTC. Encoded protein: CSANNPGTGSAYGYTF.

The table lists this clonotype with a few counts. V usage is TRBV6-2 or TRBV6-3 and J usage is TRBJ2-1, with 9 bases aligning to TRBD1. The CDR3 contains 16 residues. Trimming cost V 4 bases and J 4 bases; bases outside gene matches: 8. The germline V gene has CDR1 MNHEY and CDR2 SVGEGT. The CDR3 loop is CASSSPGTGLYNEQFF. CDR3 in DNA: TGTGCCAGCAGTTCCCCCGGGACAGGGTTGTACAATGAGCAGTTCTTC.